These T cell receptor beta chains were read from a single sample in a study of Ad26.COV2.S vaccination and SARS-CoV-2 variants. Profiling relied on immunoSEQ multiplex PCR, and the TCRdb table lists in-frame clones only, not all of them. The data contain approximately 350,000 clones, 83% of them singletons. This specimen was peripheral blood, taken in a trial of Ad26.COV2.S vaccine versus placebo. The receptors come from a person aged 18 to 59 who received the Ad26.COV2.S COVID-19 vaccine or a placebo. Each CDR3 is given with its conserved first and last residue. Fields, in order: D gene, clone size, V gene, J gene, CDR3 DNA, CDR3 protein. D genes are given only for firm matches. Clone size is given for some rows only: seen once, a few or many times, or a class if the clone is expanded.

D: TRBD1; size: NA; V: TRBV19; J: TRBJ1-5; DNA: TGTGCCAGTAGTATTGGGAATCAAATAACAGGGGCGAATCAGCCCCAGCATTTT; CDR3: CASSIGNQITGANQPQHF
D: NA; size: NA; V: TRBV10-3; J: TRBJ2-5; DNA: TGTGCCATCAGTGAGCCGGGACAAAAGGCCGGGACCCAGTACTTC; CDR3: CAISEPGQKAGTQYF
D: NA; size: NA; V: TRBV5-1; J: TRBJ2-5; DNA: TGCGCCAGCAGCCGTTCGGCGCAAAAAGAGACCCAGTACTTC; CDR3: CASSRSAQKETQYF
D: TRBD1; size: NA; V: TRBV4-1; J: TRBJ2-5; DNA: TGCGCCAGCAGCCAAGATACCCGGACAGGGGGCTGGGAGACCCAGTACTTC; CDR3: CASSQDTRTGGWETQYF
D: NA; size: NA; V: TRBV6-5; J: TRBJ2-7; DNA: TGTGCCAGCAGTACCCGGCGCACCGGTGGTTTCGAGCAGTACTTC; CDR3: CASSTRRTGGFEQYF
D: NA; size: NA; V: TRBV4-3; J: TRBJ1-1; DNA: TGCGCCAGCAGCCCGTACGGGGGTTGGGATGAAGCTTTCTTT; CDR3: CASSPYGGWDEAFF
D: TRBD1; size: NA; V: TRBV9; J: TRBJ1-1; DNA: TGTGCCAGCAGCGTAGCGGGACAGGGGGGGACTGAAGCTTTCTTT; CDR3: CASSVAGQGGTEAFF
D: NA; size: NA; V: TRBV7-3; J: TRBJ2-7; DNA: TGTGCCAGCAACCCTCGACAGCCCTCGGAGTGTTTC; CDR3: CASNPRQPSECF
D: TRBD1; size: NA; V: TRBV9; J: TRBJ1-6; DNA: TGTGCCAGCAGCGTAGCCCCGACAGGGACTGATAATTCACCCCTCCACTTT; CDR3: CASSVAPTGTDNSPLHF
D: NA; size: NA; V: TRBV7-2; J: TRBJ1-1; DNA: TGTGCCAGCAGCGTTGTTGGGGTCACTGAAGCTTTCTTT; CDR3: CASSVVGVTEAFF
D: NA; size: NA; V: TRBV5-1; J: TRBJ2-7; DNA: TGCGCCAGCAGCTTCGGGGGTTTCGAGTCCTACGAGCAGTACTTC; CDR3: CASSFGGFESYEQYF
D: NA; size: few; V: TRBV11-3; J: TRBJ2-7; DNA: TGTGCCAGCAGCTTTCAGGTTTCCTACGAGCAGTACTTC; CDR3: CASSFQVSYEQYF
D: NA; size: NA; V: TRBV4-1; J: TRBJ2-1; DNA: TGCGCCAGCAGCCAGACCGGGACCTTAAATGAGCAGTTCTTC; CDR3: CASSQTGTLNEQFF
D: NA; size: once; V: TRBV15; J: TRBJ1-3; DNA: TGTGCCACCAGCAGAGCTGGAAACACCATATATTTT; CDR3: CATSRAGNTIYF
D: NA; size: NA; V: TRBV5-1; J: TRBJ1-1; DNA: TGCGCCAGCAGCTTGGAAGGGTGGGACACTGAAGCTTTCTTT; CDR3: CASSLEGWDTEAFF
D: TRBD1; size: once; V: TRBV24-1; J: TRBJ1-5; DNA: TGTGCCACCAGGGGGACAGGTTTTTTAGGGGGCAATCAGCCCCAGCATTTT; CDR3: CATRGTGFLGGNQPQHF
D: NA; size: NA; V: TRBV9; J: TRBJ2-1; DNA: TGTGCCAGCAGCTTCAACTACAATGAGCAGTTCTTC; CDR3: CASSFNYNEQFF
D: TRBD1; size: NA; V: TRBV30; J: TRBJ1-4; DNA: TGTGCCTGGAGTGTGCCCCGAGGGACAGGGGTCGAAAAACTGTTTTTT; CDR3: CAWSVPRGTGVEKLFF
D: TRBD1; size: NA; V: TRBV5-1; J: TRBJ2-2; DNA: TGCGCCAGCAGCTTAGGACAGGGGGTCTCCGGGGAGCTGTTTTTT; CDR3: CASSLGQGVSGELFF
D: NA; size: NA; V: TRBV29-1; J: TRBJ1-1; DNA: TGCAGCGTCCAGACCGACTGGGACACTGAAGCTTTCTTT; CDR3: CSVQTDWDTEAFF
D: TRBD1; size: NA; V: TRBV25-1; J: TRBJ1-2; DNA: TGTGCCAGCACCCGACAGGGCGGCGGCTACACCTTC; CDR3: CASTRQGGGYTF
D: NA; size: NA; V: TRBV10-3; J: TRBJ2-1; DNA: TGTGCCATCAAACCGGGACTCTACAATGAGCAGTTCTTC; CDR3: CAIKPGLYNEQFF